The present T cell receptor (beta chain) was sequenced within a study of early T cells in non-severe SARS-CoV-2 infection (dated by TCRdb to the early 2020s). For the study in its entirety: Because TCR sequencing was done on bulk RNA from unsorted whole blood, the alpha and beta chains could not be paired. On the study overall, not on this receptor specifically: VDJdb matching was skewed toward anti-spike CD8 responses and likely underestimated virus-specific expansions by missing private and CD4 specificities.

Library method: 5' RACE. The sequencing machine was a NextSeq 500. The TCR library protocol attached unique molecular identifiers to individual cDNA molecules to correct for sequencing error and PCR bias. Both TCR alpha and beta chains were sequenced, and tight co-correlation was observed between alpha and beta sequence abundances in each sample. In the authors' own workflow: Decombinator V4 was used to annotate TCR sequences for V gene, J gene and CDR3. TCRs were defined as expanded if a significant change between any two time points was detected under a Poisson model with p below 0.0001. TCR abundances were normalised to the total number of TCRs sequenced per sample and were expressed as counts per million. TRAV1-2 paired with TRAJ12, TRAJ20 or TRAJ33 defined MAIT TCRs, while TRAV10 paired with TRAJ18 defined iNKT TCRs. VDJdb, accessed 1 November 2021, was searched for CMV, EBV and SARS-CoV-2 annotated TCRs, excluding TCRs annotated for multiple antigens. TCRdb reran the public reads through fastp at Q25 and MiXCR, keeping productive beta chains. CDR3 protein sequences are deduplicated, and each keeps its most common genes and DNA. TCRdb, not the original authors, processed these V and J calls. In this sample the table shows roughly 75,000 distinct CDR3 sequences, 8.5% to 10% of which occur a single time. More than 4.5% of the sample comes from the top ten.

This clonotype was recorded at least ten times. Its antigen is currently not known. Within one base of it there is no much larger clone, and no base qualities were kept. Set within a cohort of healthcare workers in London, UK, this nested case-control study involved weekly PCR testing of nasopharyngeal swabs along with blood sampling. Healthcare workers were recruited between 23 and 31 March 2020, during the week of the UK lockdown, and were followed weekly for up to about 15 weeks. CDR1 is given as SEHNR and CDR2 as FQNEAQ, both from the germline V gene (reference sequence). V is pruned by 7 bases and J by 5 bases, leaving 4 bases of the junction without a gene match. Including cysteine and phenylalanine, the CDR3 has 13 amino acids. The retained sequence is limited to the CDR3, 39 bases, with the frame set at the first base.

Sequenced material: whole blood. The sequence links TRBV7-9 to TRBJ2-5, and 10 junctional nucleotides match TRBD2. This receptor was identified in an adult who was a healthcare worker with PCR-confirmed SARS-CoV-2 infection or an uninfected control (not recorded which). The CDR3 sequence is CASTLAGAETQYF. The nucleotides read TGTGCCAGCACCCTAGCGGGGGCCGAGACCCAGTACTTC.